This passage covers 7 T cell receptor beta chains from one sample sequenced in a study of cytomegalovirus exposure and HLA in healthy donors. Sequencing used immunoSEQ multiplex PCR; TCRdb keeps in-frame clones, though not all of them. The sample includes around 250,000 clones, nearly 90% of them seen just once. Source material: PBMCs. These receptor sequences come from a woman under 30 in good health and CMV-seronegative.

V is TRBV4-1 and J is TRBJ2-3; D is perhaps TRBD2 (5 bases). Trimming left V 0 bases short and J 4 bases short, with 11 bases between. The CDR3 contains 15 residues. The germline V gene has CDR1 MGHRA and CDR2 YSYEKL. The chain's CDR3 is CASSQEGLAADTQYF. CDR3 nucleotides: TGCGCCAGCAGCCAAGAGGGCCTAGCCGCAGATACGCAGTATTTT.

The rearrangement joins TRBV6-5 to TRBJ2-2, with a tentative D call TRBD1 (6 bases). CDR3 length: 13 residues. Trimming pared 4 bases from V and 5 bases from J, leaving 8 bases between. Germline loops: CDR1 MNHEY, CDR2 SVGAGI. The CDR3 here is CASSFQGTGELFF. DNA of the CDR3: TGTGCCAGCAGTTTTCAGGGGACCGGGGAGCTGTTTTTT.

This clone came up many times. The CDR3 coding sequence is TGTGCCAGCAGTGAAAGGGACAGGATAAATCAGCCCCAGCATTTT. This gives the protein CASSERDRINQPQHF. J is TRBJ1-5 and V is TRBV6-1, with 8 positions matching TRBD1. The junction had 4 bases not matched to a gene; V was cut back by 2 bases and J by 4 bases. Germline V gene lookup returns CDR1 MNHNS and CDR2 SASEGT. This CDR3 is built from 15 residues.

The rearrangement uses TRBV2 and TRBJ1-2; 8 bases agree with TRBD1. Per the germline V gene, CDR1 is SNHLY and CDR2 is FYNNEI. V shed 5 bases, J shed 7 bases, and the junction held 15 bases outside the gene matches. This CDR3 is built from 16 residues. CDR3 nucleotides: TGTGCCAGCAGTCGGATTCCGACAGGGGTCAAATTTGGCTACACCTTC. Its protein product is CASSRIPTGVKFGYTF.

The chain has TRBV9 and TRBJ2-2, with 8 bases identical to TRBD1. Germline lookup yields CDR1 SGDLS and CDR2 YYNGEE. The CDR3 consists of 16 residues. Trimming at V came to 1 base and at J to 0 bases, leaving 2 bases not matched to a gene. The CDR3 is CASSVRTGTNTGELFF. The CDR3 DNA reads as TGTGCCAGCAGCGTACGGACAGGGACGAACACCGGGGAGCTGTTTTTT. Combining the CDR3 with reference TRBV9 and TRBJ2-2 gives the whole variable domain DSGVTQTPKHLITATGQRVTLRCSPRSGDLSVYWYQQSLDQGLQFLIQYYNGEERAKGNILERFSAQQFPDLHSELNLSSLELGDSALYFCASSVRTGTNTGELFFGEGSRLTVL.

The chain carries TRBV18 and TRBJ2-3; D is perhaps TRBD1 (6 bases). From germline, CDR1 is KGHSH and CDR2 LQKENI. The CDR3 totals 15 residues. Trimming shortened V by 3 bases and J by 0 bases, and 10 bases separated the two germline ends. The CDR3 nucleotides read TGTGCCAGCTCACCGCGACAGGAGAGCACAGATACGCAGTATTTT. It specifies CASSPRQESTDTQYF.

CDR3 residues: CASSFLTYTEAFF. As DNA, the CDR3 is TGTGCCAGCAGCTTCTTGACATACACTGAAGCTTTCTTT. The J gene is TRBJ1-1, the V gene TRBV7-8; D is undetermined. Between the trimmed V and J ends, which lost 3 bases and 3 bases, there was a span of 8 bases. The CDR3 runs 13 residues. The V gene's germline CDR1 is SGHVS and CDR2 FQNEAQ.